The present T cell receptor beta chain was sequenced within a study of shared clonotypes between healthy human individuals. TCRdb's copy holds only in-frame clones and misses some; the assay was immunoSEQ multiplex PCR. The sample includes about a million clones, 70% to 80% of them seen just once. The CDR3 spans 14 residues. Trimming cost V 2 bases and J 7 bases, with 15 bases left between them. Germline V gene lookup returns CDR1 WNHNN and CDR2 SYGVQD (reference sequence). Sequences were obtained from memory CD4+ T cells from PBMCs. Stated subset: CD45RA-negative fraction. The chain combines TRBV10-1 with TRBJ2-7; D is perhaps TRBD1 or TRBD2 (5 bases each). This TCR derives from a man between 18 and 29 years old in good health. Some clones in this sample may be carry-over from other donors' samples. Here the CDR3 reads CASSEGTASSEQYF. The CDR3 DNA reads TGCGCCAGCAGTGAGGGGACGGCGAGTTCGGAGCAGTACTTC.